This TCR beta chain was captured in a study of cytomegalovirus exposure and HLA in healthy donors. Overall study findings and caveats: CMV serostatus stood as the only immune exposure information on hand. What was likely a sequencing artifact was a cluster of highly shared sequence variants.

The CDR3 extends over 15 amino acids. Germline-derived CDR1 and CDR2 are SGHRS and YFSETQ. 13 Jbeta primers and 60 Vbeta primers were used for the PCR. Data came from immunoSEQ multiplex PCR; TCRdb stores just in-frame clones and leaves some out. Of tens of thousands of clones listed, around 80% are singletons. Despite likely unrecorded immune exposures, the donors were nominally healthy at the time of sampling. Worth noting for this clone: The antigen is undetermined. At one boundary the junction diverges from the germline segment, which might be a read error. Other DNA sequences in the same sample also yield this CDR3.

This TCR was sampled from a male donor in good health and CMV-seropositive. Specimen: PBMCs. The rearrangement links TRBV5-1 to TRBJ2-2; 9 positions match TRBD1. The CDR3 DNA reads as TGCGCCAGTAGCTTGACAGGGGGTTCTAACGGGGAGCTGTTTTTT. This encodes CASSLTGGSNGELFF.